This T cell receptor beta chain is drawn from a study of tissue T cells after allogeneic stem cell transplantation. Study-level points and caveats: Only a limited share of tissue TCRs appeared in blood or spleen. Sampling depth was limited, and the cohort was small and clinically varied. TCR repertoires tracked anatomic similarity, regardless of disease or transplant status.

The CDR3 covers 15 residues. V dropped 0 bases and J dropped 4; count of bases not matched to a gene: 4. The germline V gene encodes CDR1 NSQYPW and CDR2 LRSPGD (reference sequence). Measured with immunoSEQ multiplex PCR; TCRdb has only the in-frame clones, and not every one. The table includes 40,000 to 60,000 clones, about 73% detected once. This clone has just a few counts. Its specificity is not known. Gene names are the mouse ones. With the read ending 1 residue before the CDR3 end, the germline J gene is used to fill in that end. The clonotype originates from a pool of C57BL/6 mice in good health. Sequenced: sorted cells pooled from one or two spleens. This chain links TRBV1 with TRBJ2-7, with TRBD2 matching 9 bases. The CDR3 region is CTCSAERLGEYEQYF. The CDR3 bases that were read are TGCACCTGCAGTGCAGAAAGACTGGGGGAGTATGAACAGTAC.